These 19 T cell receptor beta chains originate from one sample sequenced in a study of cytomegalovirus exposure and HLA in healthy donors. PCR involved 60 Vbeta and 13 Jbeta primers. The data were produced by immunoSEQ multiplex PCR, yet TCRdb's version contains in-frame clones alone and is incomplete. Of fewer than 80,000 clones in the sample, just under 75% were seen once. The specimen was PBMCs. The receptors stem from a woman aged 25 to 39 in good health and CMV-seronegative.

The chain employs TRBV28 and TRBJ2-1; 7 nucleotides line up with TRBD2. Trimming cost V 3 bases and J 7 bases; bases outside gene matches: 15. CDR1 is MDHEN, CDR2 SYDVKM, per germline. This CDR3 has 17 residues. The CDR3 coding sequence is TGTGCCAGCAGTTTTACCGCCGGGGAGGGGAATGGAAATGAGCAGTTCTTC. Translation: CASSFTAGEGNGNEQFF.

The genes are TRBV27 and TRBJ2-6, with unresolved D. Trimming took off 7 bases at V and 0 bases at J, with 10 bases between the two ends. The CDR3 extends over 15 amino acids. Germline V CDR1 and CDR2: MNHEY, SMNVEV (reference sequence). CDR3 protein: CASKEANSGANVLTF. In DNA form, the CDR3 reads TGTGCCAGCAAAGAGGCGAACTCTGGGGCCAACGTCCTGACTTTC. The variable domain in full, with the rest retrieved from reference TRBV27 and TRBJ2-6, is EAQVTQNPRYLITVTGKKLTVTCSQNMNHEYMSWYRQDPGLGLRQIYYSMNVEVTDKGDVPEGYKVSRKEKRNFPLILESPSPNQTSLYFCASKEANSGANVLTFGAGSRLTVL.

The chain has TRBV1 and TRBJ2-5; the table names TRBD2, a call not compared with the DNA. TRBV1 is reported as a pseudogene. The CDR3 contains 14 residues. CDR3 sequence (DNA): TGCACCAGCCCCTCGCTGGCGGACCAAGAGACCCAGTACTTC. This sequence encodes CTSPSLADQETQYF.

The table lists this clone with a few counts. The chain combines TRBV27 with TRBJ2-7; D might be TRBD2 (6 bases). V lost 7 bases to trimming and J lost 3 bases, with 13 bases between them. Germline CDR1 and CDR2: MNHEY and SMNVEV (reference sequence). The CDR3 length is 13 residues. The CDR3 reads CASMGGASYEQYF. CDR3 nucleotides: TGTGCCAGCATGGGGGGAGCTAGCTACGAGCAGTACTTC.

This clone was detected only once. This rearrangement joins TRBV9 to TRBJ2-1, with 15 bases aligning to TRBD2. Germline assignment: CDR1 SGDLS and CDR2 YYNGEE. Trimming removed 2 bases from V and 8 bases from J; junction bases left unmatched: 8. CDR3 length: 17 amino acids. The CDR3 DNA is TGTGCCAGCAGCGTCCGTGGACTAGCGGGAGGGTGGGATGAGCAGTTCTTC. It is translated as CASSVRGLAGGWDEQFF.

The V gene is TRBV7-9, the J gene TRBJ2-5; 8 bases are shared with TRBD1. The CDR3 is 15 amino acids. CDR1 and CDR2 (germline): SEHNR, FQNEAQ (reference sequence). The V and J ends lost 6 bases and 1 base, in that order; junction bases with no gene match: 7. Here the CDR3 reads CASRPTGTGQETQYF. The DNA for the CDR3 is TGTGCCAGCAGACCCACCGGGACAGGCCAAGAGACCCAGTACTTC.

CDR3 nucleotide sequence: TGTGCCAGCAGTGAGGTTAGAGCTAACTATGGCTACACCTTC. Its protein product is CASSEVRANYGYTF. The chain recombines TRBV2 with TRBJ1-2; D is uncertain. The V and J ends lost 3 bases and 0 bases respectively, with 8 bases between them. Germline V gene sequence: CDR1 SNHLY, CDR2 FYNNEI. This CDR3 has 14 amino acids.

A few counts support this clone. The chain couples TRBV5-6 to TRBJ1-6; D not certain. Germline V gene sequence: CDR1 SGHDT, CDR2 YYEEEE. V dropped 1 base and J dropped 7 bases, with 9 bases sitting between them. The CDR3 is 14 amino acids. CDR3 region: CASSLWHTNSPLHF. CDR3 in DNA: TGTGCCAGCAGCTTGTGGCACACCAATTCACCCCTCCACTTT.

The V call is TRBV4-3, the J call TRBJ2-3; 9 bases are shared with TRBD2. In germline, CDR1 is LGHNA, CDR2 YSLEER. CDR3 size: 17 residues. The V and J ends lost 1 base and 4 bases, in that order; junction bases with no gene match: 9. The DNA for the CDR3 is TGCGCCAGCAGCCAAGGTTGGGGAGCGGGAGGTTCAGATACGCAGTATTTT. This translates into CASSQGWGAGGSDTQYF.

The rearrangement uses TRBV7-2 and TRBJ2-3; D not certain. The CDR3 has 13 residues. In germline, CDR1 is SGHTA, CDR2 FQGNSA. Trimming took off 0 bases at V and 6 bases at J, with 7 bases between the two ends. The CDR3 sequence is CASSLAPRDTQYF. The DNA for the CDR3 is TGTGCCAGCAGCTTAGCCCCACGGGATACGCAGTATTTT.

The CDR3 reads CASSSPGHSSYEQYF. The CDR3 DNA sequence: TGTGCCAGCAGCTCTCCGGGACACAGCTCCTACGAGCAGTACTTC. The rearrangement links TRBV11-1 to TRBJ2-7; TRBD1 is a possible D gene (6 bases). The germline gives CDR1 SGHAT, CDR2 FQDESV (reference sequence). CDR3 size: 15 residues. V was trimmed by 4 bases and J by 0 bases, leaving 13 bases between them.

The chain couples TRBV10-3 to TRBJ2-7, with TRBD1 matching 8 bases. CDR1 is ENHRY, CDR2 SYGVKD, per germline. This CDR3 region has 16 residues. V trimming: 3 bases; J trimming: 3 bases; junction bases outside the gene matches: 10. CDR3 region: CAISDLAGGGNYEQYF. The CDR3 bases are TGTGCCATCAGTGACCTTGCAGGGGGCGGGAACTACGAGCAGTACTTC.

J is TRBJ2-1 and V is TRBV9; 7 nucleotides agree with TRBD1. Germline V gene lookup returns CDR1 SGDLS and CDR2 YYNGEE. The CDR3 is made up of 15 amino acids. The ends lost 0 bases at V and 7 bases at J; junction bases unmatched: 7. The CDR3 bases are TGTGCCAGCAGCGTAGCTACCGGGACAGATAATGAGCAGTTCTTC. This translates into CASSVATGTDNEQFF.

This clone is a singleton in its sample. Additional DNA sequences in this sample encode the identical CDR3. This rearrangement joins TRBV27 to TRBJ2-1; 9 nucleotides line up with TRBD2. This CDR3 is built from 14 residues. J was trimmed by 4 bases and V by 2 bases; bases with no gene match: 0. Germline V gene sequence: CDR1 MNHEY, CDR2 SMNVEV (reference sequence). DNA of the CDR3: TGTGCCAGCAGTTTACTAGCGGGGTACAATGAGCAGTTCTTC. Protein: CASSLLAGYNEQFF.

The CDR3 DNA reads TGTGCCAGCAGCTTGGCTATGCGGCCCAGGGGTAATTCACCCCTCCACTTT. Translated, it gives CASSLAMRPRGNSPLHF. The gene calls are TRBV11-2 and TRBJ1-6; a possible D gene is TRBD1 (6 bases). This CDR3 region has 17 residues. Germline values: CDR1 SGHAT, CDR2 FQNNGV. Trimming stripped 3 bases from V and 6 bases from J, with 18 bases between.

The chain couples TRBV19 to TRBJ2-1, with TRBD2 identical over 11 bases. The germline V gene encodes CDR1 LNHDA and CDR2 SQIVND (reference sequence). The CDR3 has 17 residues. V was pared by 3 bases and J by 6 bases, with 10 bases of the junction left unmatched. In DNA, the CDR3 is TGTGCCAGTAGTATGGCCCCTACTAGCGGGAGAAGCAATGAGCAGTTCTTC. Its protein is CASSMAPTSGRSNEQFF.

The chain combines TRBV18 with TRBJ2-2; 15 bases match TRBD2. V was pared by 2 bases and J by 5 bases, with 6 bases of the junction left unmatched. The CDR3 is made up of 18 amino acids. Germline loops: CDR1 KGHSH, CDR2 LQKENI. For the CDR3, the DNA is TGTGCCAGCTCACCAGGAGGACTAGCGGGAGGGACTACCGGGGAGCTGTTTTTT. It is translated as CASSPGGLAGGTTGELFF.

With respect to this clone: Germline and junction disagree at one end, which may indicate a read error. The rearrangement joins TRBV19 to TRBJ2-5, with 9 bases lining up with TRBD1. CDR1 and CDR2 (germline): LNHDA, SQIVND (reference sequence). The CDR3 is 15 residues long. This CDR3 is CASSRDRDSKESQYF. The CDR3 nucleotides read TGTGCCAGTAGTAGGGACAGGGACTCCAAAGAGTCCCAGTACTTC.

The chain uses TRBV7-6 and TRBJ2-6; TRBD1 matches at 11 bases. The V segment lost 0 bases and the J segment 0 bases; nucleotides outside the gene matches: 7. The CDR3 is 20 residues long. Germline CDR1 SGHVS, CDR2 FNYEAQ. The CDR3 sequence is CASSLAIWTGGASGANVLTF. The CDR3 region has the DNA TGTGCCAGCAGCTTAGCAATCTGGACAGGGGGCGCCTCTGGGGCCAACGTCCTGACTTTC.